This T cell receptor beta chain was identified during a study of T cell clonality in common variable immunodeficiency. Study-level findings and limits: CVID subjects showed higher TCRbeta clonality than healthy controls.

This CDR3 is 15 amino acids long. V lost 5 bases and J lost 4; bases outside the gene matches: 6. The germline V gene has CDR1 LNHDA and CDR2 SQIVND (reference sequence). Profiled with immunoSEQ multiplex PCR; TCRdb holds only in-frame clones, not every one. The sample holds 40,000 to 65,000 clones, and no clone turns up only once. This clone was seen at least ten times. Antigen: not known. The DNA ends 3 residues before the CDR3 does, and the rest of the CDR3 is filled in from the germline J gene. The source material was peripheral blood mononuclear cells. The receptor's source is a person between 18 and 69 years old in good health. V and J are TRBV19 and TRBJ1-1, with 11 positions matching TRBD1. The DNA read from the CDR3 is TGTGCCAGTAGTGTAACCGGGACAGGGGGCACTGAA. Translating it yields CASSVTGTGGTE. The CDR3 in full is CASSVTGTGGTEAFF.